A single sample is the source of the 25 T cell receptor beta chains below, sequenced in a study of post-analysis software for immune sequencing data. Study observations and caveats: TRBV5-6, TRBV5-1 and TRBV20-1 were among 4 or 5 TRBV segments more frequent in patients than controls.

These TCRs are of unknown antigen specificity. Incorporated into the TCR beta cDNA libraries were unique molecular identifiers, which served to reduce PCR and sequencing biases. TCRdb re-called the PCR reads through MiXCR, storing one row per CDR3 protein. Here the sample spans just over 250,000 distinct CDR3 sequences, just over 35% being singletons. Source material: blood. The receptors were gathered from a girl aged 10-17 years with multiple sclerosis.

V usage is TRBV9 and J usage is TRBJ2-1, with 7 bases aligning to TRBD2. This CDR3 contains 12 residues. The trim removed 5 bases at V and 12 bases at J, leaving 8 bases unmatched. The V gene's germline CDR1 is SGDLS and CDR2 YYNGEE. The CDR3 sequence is CASSPGTGGQFF. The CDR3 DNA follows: TGTGCCAGCAGTCCCGGGACGGGGGGGCAGTTCTTC.

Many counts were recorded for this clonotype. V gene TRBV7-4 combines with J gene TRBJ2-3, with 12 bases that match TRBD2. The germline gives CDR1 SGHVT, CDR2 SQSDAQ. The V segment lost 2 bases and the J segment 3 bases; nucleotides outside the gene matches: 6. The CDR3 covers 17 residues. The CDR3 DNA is TGTGCCAGCAGCTTATGTCCTAGCGGGGGGGAAACAGATACGCAGTATTTT. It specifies CASSLCPSGGETDTQYF.

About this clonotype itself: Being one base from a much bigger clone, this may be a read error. The CDR3 nucleotides are TGCGCCTGCAGCTTGCTGGGGGCAACTAATGAAAAACTGTTTTTT. Its protein product is CACSLLGATNEKLFF. V and J are TRBV5-1 and TRBJ1-4; D perhaps matches TRBD1 (5 bases). Looked up from germline, CDR1 is SGHRS and CDR2 is YFSETQ. This CDR3 is built from 15 residues.

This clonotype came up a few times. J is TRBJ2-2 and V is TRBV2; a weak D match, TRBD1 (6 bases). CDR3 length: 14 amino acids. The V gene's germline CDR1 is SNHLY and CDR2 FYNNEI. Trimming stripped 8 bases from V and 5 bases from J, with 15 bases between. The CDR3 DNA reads TGTGCCAGCCAGGGGCAGACGAGAACCGGGGAGCTGTTTTTT. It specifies CASQGQTRTGELFF.

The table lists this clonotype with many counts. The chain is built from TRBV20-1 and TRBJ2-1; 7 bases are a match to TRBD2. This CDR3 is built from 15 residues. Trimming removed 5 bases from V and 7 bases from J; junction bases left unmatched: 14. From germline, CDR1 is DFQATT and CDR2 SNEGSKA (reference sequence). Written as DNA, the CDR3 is TGCAGTGCTCGCGCCCTGGCGGGAGAGGTTAATGAGCAGTTCTTC. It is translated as CSARALAGEVNEQFF.

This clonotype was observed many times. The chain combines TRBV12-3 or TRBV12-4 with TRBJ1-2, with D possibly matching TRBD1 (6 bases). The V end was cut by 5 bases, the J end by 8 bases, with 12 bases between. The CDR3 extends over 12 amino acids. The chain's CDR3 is CASSLRGGGYTF. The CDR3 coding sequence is TGTGCCAGCAGTCTCAGGGGCGGCGGCTACACCTTC.

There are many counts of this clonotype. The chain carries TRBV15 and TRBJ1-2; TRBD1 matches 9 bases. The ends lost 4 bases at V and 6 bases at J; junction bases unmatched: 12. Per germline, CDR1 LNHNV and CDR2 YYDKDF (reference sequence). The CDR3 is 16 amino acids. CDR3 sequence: CATSINIQGAGDGYTF. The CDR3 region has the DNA TGTGCCACCAGCATCAACATACAGGGGGCGGGAGATGGCTACACCTTC.

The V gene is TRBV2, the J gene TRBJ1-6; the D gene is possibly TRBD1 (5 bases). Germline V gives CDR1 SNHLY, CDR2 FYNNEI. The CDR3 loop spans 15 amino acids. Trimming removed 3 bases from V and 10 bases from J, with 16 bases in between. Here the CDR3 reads CASSDEGTGQSPLHF. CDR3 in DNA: TGTGCCAGCAGTGATGAAGGGACTGGACAATCACCCCTCCACTTT.

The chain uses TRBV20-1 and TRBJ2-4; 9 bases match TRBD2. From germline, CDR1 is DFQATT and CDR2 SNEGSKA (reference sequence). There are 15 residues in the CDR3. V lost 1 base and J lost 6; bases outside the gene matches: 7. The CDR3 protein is CSARVPSGDGNIQYF. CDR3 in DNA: TGCAGTGCTAGAGTGCCTAGCGGGGACGGAAACATTCAGTACTTC.

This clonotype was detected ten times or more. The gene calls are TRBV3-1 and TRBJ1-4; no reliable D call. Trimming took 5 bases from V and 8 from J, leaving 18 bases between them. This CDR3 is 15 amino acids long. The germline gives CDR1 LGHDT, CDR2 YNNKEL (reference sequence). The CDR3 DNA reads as TGTGCCAGCAGCACCCCGGGAGGGCGCGAAGAAAAACTGTTTTTT. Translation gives CASSTPGGREEKLFF. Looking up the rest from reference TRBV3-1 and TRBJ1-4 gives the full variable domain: DTAVSQTPKYLVTQMGNDKSIKCEQNLGHDTMYWYKQDSKKFLKIMFSYNNKELIINETVPNRFSPKSPDKAHLNLHINSLELGDSAVYFCASSTPGGREEKLFFGSGTQLSVL.

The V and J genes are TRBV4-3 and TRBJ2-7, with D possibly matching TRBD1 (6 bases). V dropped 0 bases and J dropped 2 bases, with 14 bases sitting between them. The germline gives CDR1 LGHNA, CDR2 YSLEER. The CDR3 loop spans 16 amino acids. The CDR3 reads CASSQDLRTVTYEQYF. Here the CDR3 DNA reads TGCGCCAGCAGCCAAGATCTTCGGACAGTTACCTACGAGCAGTACTTC.

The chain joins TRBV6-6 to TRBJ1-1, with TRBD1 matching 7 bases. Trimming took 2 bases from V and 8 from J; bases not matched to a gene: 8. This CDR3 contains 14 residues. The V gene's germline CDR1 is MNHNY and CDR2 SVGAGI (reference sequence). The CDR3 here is CASSYGGQLLEAFF. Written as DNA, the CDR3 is TGTGCCAGCAGTTACGGGGGACAGTTACTAGAAGCTTTCTTT.

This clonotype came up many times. CDR3: CASSNPGTRYEQYF. In DNA form, the CDR3 reads TGTGCCAGCAGTAACCCCGGGACTCGCTACGAGCAGTACTTC. The chain combines TRBV6-6 with TRBJ2-7, with D tentatively TRBD2 (6 bases). This CDR3 is built from 14 residues. V was cut by 5 bases and J by 3 bases, with 14 bases left in between. Germline CDR1 and CDR2: MNHNY and SVGAGI (reference sequence).

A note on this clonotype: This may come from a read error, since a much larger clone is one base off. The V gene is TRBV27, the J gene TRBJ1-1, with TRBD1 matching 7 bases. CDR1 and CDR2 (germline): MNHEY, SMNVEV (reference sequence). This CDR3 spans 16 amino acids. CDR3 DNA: TGTGCCGGCAGTTCCCGACAGGGCGGGATGAACACTGAAGCTTTCTTT. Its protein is CAGSSRQGGMNTEAFF.

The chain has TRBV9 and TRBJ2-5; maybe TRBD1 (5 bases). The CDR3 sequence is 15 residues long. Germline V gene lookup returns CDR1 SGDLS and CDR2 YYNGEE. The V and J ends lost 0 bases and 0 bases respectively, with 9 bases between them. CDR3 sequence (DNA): TGTGCCAGCAGCGTAGCACCGACAGACCAAGAGACCCAGTACTTC. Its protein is CASSVAPTDQETQYF. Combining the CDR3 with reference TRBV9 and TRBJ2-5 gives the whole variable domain DSGVTQTPKHLITATGQRVTLRCSPRSGDLSVYWYQQSLDQGLQFLIQYYNGEERAKGNILERFSAQQFPDLHSELNLSSLELGDSALYFCASSVAPTDQETQYFGPGTRLLVL.

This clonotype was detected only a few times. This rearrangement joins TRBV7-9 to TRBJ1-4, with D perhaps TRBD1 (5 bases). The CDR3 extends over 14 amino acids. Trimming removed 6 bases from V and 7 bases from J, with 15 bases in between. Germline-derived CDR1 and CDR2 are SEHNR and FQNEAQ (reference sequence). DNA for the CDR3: TGTGCCAGCAGTCGAGGGGTCGGCCCTGAAAAACTGTTTTTT. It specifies CASSRGVGPEKLFF.

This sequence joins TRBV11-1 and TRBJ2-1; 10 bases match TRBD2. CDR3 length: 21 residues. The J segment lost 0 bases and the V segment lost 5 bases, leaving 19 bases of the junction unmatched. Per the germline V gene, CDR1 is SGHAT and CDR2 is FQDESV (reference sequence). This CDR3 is CASSPHRVAGGPIGSYNEQFF. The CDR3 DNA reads TGTGCCAGCAGCCCCCATAGGGTAGCGGGGGGCCCTATAGGCTCCTACAATGAGCAGTTCTTC.

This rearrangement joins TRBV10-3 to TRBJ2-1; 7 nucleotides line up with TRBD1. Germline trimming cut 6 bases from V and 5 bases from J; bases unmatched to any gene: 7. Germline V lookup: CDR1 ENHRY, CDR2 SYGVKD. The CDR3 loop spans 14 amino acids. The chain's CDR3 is CAISLTGTDNEQFF. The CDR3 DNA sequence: TGTGCCATCAGCCTTACCGGGACAGACAATGAGCAGTTCTTC.

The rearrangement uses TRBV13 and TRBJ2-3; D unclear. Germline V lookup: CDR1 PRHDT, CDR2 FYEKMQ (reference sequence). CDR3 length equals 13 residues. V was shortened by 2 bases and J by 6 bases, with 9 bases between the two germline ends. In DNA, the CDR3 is TGTGCCAGCAGCTTATTGAACGAGGATACGCAGTATTTT. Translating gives CASSLLNEDTQYF. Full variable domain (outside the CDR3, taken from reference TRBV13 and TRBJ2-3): AAGVIQSPRHLIKEKRETATLKCYPIPRHDTVYWYQQGPGQDPQFLISFYEKMQSDKGSIPDRFSAQQFSDYHSELNMSSLELGDSALYFCASSLLNEDTQYFGPGTRLTVL.

The CDR3 bases are TGTGCCAGCCAATGGGGGGAAACTGACACCGGGGAGCTGTTTTTT. This codes for CASQWGETDTGELFF. J is TRBJ2-2 and V is TRBV6-1; possibly TRBD2 for D (6 bases). Germline values: CDR1 MNHNS, CDR2 SASEGT. Trimming pared 8 bases from V and 3 bases from J, leaving 16 bases between. The CDR3 covers 15 residues.

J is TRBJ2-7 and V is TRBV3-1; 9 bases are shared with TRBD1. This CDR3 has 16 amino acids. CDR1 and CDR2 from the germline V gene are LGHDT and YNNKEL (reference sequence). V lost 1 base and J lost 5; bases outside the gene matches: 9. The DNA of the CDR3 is TGTGCCAGCAGCCAAGGCGGGACAGGGATGAGGAACGAGCAGTACTTC. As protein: CASSQGGTGMRNEQYF.

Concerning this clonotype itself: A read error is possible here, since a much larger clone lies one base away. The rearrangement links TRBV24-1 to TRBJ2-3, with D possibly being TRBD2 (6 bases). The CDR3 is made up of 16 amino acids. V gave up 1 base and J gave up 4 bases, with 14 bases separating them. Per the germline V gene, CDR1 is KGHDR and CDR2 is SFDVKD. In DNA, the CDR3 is TGTGCCACCAGTGATTTCGCAGGACTAAGCGCAGATACGCAGTATTTT. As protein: CATSDFAGLSADTQYF.

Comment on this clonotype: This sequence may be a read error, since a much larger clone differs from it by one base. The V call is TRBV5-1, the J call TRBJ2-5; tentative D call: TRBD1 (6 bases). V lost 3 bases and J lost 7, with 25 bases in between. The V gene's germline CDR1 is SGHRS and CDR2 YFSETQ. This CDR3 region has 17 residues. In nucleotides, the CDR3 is TGCGCCAGCAGCTCTAGGGTCGTGACGGACTTAGGGGGGACCCAGTACTTC. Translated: CASSSRVVTDLGGTQYF.

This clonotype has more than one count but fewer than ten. The CDR3 region is CASSLTGPDTEAFF. The CDR3 DNA sequence: TGCGCCAGCAGCTTGACAGGACCTGACACTGAAGCTTTCTTT. This sequence joins TRBV5-1 and TRBJ1-1; tentatively, D is TRBD1 (5 bases). This CDR3 spans 14 amino acids. Trimming removed 1 base from V and 3 bases from J, with 10 bases in between. Germline V gene sequence: CDR1 SGHRS, CDR2 YFSETQ.

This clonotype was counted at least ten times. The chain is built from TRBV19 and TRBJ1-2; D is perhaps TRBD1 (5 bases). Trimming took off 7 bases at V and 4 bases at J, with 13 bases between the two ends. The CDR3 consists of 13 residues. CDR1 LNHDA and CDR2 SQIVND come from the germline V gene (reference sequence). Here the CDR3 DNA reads TGTGCCAGTAAGGGGAGTTTCTCCTATGGCTACACCTTC. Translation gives CASKGSFSYGYTF.